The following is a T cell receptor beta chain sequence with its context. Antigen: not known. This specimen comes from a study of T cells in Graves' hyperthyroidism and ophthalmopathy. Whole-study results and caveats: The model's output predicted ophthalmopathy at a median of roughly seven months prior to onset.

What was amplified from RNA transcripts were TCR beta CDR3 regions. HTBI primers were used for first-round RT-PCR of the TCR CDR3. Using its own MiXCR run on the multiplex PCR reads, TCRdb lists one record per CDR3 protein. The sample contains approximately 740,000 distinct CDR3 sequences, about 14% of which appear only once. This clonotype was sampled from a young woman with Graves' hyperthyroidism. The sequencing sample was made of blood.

CDR3 in amino acids: CASHGGNTEAFF. Here the CDR3 DNA reads TGTGCCAGCCACGGCGGGAACACTGAAGCTTTCTTT. The chain links TRBV18 to TRBJ1-1; D gene uncertain. CDR3 size: 12 residues. Germline V gives CDR1 KGHSH, CDR2 LQKENI. V shed 8 bases and J shed 1 base, with 8 bases lying between them.